This T cell receptor (beta chain) originates from a study of molecular identifiers for immune sequencing clone quantification. Whole-study results and caveats: Reportedly, one cell's Jurkat TCR RNA was detected within 1,100,000 naive CD8 cells. Highly expanded clone sizes could be underestimated through barcode sharing by identical TCR molecules.

Previously described methods and listed TCR primers were used for bulk TCR libraries. TCRdb analysed the PCR reads with MiXCR anew, one entry per CDR3 protein. This table has some 580,000 distinct CDR3 sequences, around 25% appearing once. This clonotype has a single count. The antigen remains undetermined. A read error is possible here, since a much larger clone lies one base away. Germline V gene lookup returns CDR1 MNHNS and CDR2 SASEGT. This CDR3 has 14 amino acids. Between the trimmed V and J ends, which lost 8 bases and 2 bases, there was a span of 16 bases. Naive CD8 T cells underwent sorting with the CD8+CD4-CCR7+CD45RA+ definition.

The chain employs TRBV6-1 and TRBJ2-7, with D unclear. Material for sequencing was naive CD8+ T cells from blood, with Jurkat cell RNA spiked in. Described subset: FACS-sorted CD8+CD4-CCR7+CD45RA+ naive T cells. The origin of this receptor is a human donor in good health. Some libraries in this study had Jurkat cell RNA spiked in. The CDR3 is CASGYLDQTYEQYF. In nucleotides, the CDR3 is TGTGCCAGCGGATACCTGGACCAGACCTACGAGCAGTACTTC.